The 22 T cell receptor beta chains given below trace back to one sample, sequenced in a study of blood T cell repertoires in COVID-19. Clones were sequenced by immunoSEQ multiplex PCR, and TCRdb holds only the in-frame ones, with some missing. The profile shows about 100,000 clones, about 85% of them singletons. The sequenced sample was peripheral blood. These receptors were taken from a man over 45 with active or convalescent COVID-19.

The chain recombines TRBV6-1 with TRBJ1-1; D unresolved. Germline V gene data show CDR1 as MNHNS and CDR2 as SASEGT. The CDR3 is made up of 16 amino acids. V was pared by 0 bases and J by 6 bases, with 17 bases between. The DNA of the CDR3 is TGTGCCAGCAGTGAAGCTGCCACTCTATGGCGGCCTGAAGCTTTCTTT. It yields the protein CASSEAATLWRPEAFF.

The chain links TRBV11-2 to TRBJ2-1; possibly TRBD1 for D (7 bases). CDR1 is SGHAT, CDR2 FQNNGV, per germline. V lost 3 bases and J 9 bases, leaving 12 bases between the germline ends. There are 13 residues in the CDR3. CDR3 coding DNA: TGTGCCAGCAGCTTGGAGGGGGCGTCTGAGCAGTTCTTC. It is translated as CASSLEGASEQFF.

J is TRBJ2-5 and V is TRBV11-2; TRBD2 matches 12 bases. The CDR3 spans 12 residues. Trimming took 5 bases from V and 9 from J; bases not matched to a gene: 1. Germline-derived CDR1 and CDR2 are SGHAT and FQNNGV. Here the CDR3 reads CASSLAGGPQYF. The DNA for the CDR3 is TGTGCCAGCAGCCTAGCGGGAGGGCCCCAGTACTTC.

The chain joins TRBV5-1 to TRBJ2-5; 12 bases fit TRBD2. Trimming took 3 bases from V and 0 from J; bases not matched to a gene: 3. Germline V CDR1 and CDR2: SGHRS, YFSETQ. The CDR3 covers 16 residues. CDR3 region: CASSSGTSGYQETQYF. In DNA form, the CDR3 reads TGCGCCAGCAGCTCGGGGACTAGCGGGTACCAAGAGACCCAGTACTTC.

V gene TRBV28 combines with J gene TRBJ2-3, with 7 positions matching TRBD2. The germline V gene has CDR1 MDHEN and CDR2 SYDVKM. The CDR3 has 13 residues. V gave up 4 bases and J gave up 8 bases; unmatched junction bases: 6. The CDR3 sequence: CASSSRGESTQYF. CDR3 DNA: TGTGCCAGCAGTTCCCGGGGGGAGAGTACGCAGTATTTT.

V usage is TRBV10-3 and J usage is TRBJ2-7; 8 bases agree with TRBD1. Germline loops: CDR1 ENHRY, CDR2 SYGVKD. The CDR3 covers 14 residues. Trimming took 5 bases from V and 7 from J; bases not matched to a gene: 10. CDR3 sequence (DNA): TGTGCCATCAGTACCGGGACAGGCATGCGGGAGCAGTACTTC. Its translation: CAISTGTGMREQYF.

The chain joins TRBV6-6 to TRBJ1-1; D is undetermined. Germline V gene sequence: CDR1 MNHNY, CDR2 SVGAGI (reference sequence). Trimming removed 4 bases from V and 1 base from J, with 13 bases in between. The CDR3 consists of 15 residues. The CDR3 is CASSSGYGSNTEAFF. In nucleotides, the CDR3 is TGTGCCAGCAGTTCGGGATATGGGTCGAACACTGAAGCTTTCTTT.

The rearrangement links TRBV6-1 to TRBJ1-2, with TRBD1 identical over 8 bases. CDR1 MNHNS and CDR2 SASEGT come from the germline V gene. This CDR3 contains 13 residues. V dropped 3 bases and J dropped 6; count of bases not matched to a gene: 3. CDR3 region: CASSETGEDGYTF. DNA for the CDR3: TGTGCCAGCAGTGAGACAGGGGAGGATGGCTACACCTTC.

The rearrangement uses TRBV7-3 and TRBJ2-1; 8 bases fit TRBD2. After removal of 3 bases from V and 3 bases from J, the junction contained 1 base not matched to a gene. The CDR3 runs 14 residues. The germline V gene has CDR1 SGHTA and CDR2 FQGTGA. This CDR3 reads CASSLSGGYNEQFF. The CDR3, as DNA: TGTGCCAGCAGCTTGAGCGGGGGCTACAATGAGCAGTTCTTC.

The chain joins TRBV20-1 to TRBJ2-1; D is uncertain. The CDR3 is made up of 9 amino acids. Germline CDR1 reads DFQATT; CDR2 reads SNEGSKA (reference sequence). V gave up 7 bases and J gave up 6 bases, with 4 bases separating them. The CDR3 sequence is CSVGNEQFF. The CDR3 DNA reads TGCAGTGTCGGCAATGAGCAGTTCTTC.

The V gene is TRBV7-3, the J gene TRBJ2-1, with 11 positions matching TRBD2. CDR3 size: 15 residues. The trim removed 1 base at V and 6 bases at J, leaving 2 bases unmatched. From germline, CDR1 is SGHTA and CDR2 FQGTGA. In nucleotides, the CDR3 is TGTGCCAGCAGCTTAATCACTAGCGGGGGCAATGAGCAGTTCTTC. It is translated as CASSLITSGGNEQFF.

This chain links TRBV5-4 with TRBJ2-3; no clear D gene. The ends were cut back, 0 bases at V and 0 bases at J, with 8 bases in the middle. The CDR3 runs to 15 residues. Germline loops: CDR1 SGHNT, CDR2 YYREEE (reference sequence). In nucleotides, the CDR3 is TGTGCCAGCAGCTTGGGTACTGTTAGCACAGATACGCAGTATTTT. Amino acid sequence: CASSLGTVSTDTQYF.

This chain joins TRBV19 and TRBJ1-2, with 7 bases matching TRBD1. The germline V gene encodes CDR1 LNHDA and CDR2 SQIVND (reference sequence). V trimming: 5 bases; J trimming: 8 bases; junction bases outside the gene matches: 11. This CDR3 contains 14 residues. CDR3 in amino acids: CASSETGFLRGYTF. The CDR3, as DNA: TGTGCCAGTAGTGAGACAGGGTTTTTGAGGGGCTACACCTTC.

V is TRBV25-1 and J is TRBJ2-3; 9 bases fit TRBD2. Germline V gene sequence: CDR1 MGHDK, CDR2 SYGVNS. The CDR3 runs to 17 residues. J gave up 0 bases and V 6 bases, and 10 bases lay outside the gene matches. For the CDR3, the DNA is TGTGCCAGCAGAGATACGGCCCTAGCGGGAAGCACAGATACGCAGTATTTT. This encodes CASRDTALAGSTDTQYF.

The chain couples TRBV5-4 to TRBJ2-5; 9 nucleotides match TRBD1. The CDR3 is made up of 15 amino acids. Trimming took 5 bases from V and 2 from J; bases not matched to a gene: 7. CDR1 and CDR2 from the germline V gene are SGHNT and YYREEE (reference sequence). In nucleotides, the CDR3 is TGTGCCAGCAGTAACGGACAGGGGCCTCAAGAGACCCAGTACTTC. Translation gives CASSNGQGPQETQYF.

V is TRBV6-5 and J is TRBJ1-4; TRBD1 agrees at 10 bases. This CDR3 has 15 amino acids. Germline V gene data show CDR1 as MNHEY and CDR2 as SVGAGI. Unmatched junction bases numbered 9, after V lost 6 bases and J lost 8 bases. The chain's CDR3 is CASRSGQGESEKLFF. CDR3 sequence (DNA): TGTGCCAGCAGATCCGGACAGGGGGAAAGCGAAAAACTGTTTTTT.

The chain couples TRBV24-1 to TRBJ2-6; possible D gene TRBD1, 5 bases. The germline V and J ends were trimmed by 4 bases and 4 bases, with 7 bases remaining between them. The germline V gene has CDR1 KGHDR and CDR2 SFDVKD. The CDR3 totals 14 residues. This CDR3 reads CATSEPGGANVLTF. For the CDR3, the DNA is TGTGCCACCAGTGAGCCAGGGGGGGCCAACGTCCTGACTTTC.

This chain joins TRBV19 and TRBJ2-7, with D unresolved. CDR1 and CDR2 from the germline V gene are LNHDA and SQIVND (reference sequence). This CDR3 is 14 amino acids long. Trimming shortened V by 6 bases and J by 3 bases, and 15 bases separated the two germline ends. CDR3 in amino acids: CASRGQRSGYEQYF. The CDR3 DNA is TGTGCCAGTAGGGGTCAGCGTTCGGGCTACGAGCAGTACTTC.

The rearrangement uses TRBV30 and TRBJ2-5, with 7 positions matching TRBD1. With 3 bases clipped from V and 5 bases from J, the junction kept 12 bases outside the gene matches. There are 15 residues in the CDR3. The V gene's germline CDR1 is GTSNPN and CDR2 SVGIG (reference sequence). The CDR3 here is CAWSVGDRVSETQYF. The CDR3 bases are TGTGCCTGGAGCGTAGGAGACAGGGTGAGCGAGACCCAGTACTTC.

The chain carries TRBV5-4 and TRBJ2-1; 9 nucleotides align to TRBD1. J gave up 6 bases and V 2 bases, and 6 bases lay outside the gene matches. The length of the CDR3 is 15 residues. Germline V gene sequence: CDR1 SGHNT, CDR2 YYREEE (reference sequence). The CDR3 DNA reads TGTGCCAGCAGCTTTATGGACAGGGGAGGCAATGAGCAGTTCTTC. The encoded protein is CASSFMDRGGNEQFF.

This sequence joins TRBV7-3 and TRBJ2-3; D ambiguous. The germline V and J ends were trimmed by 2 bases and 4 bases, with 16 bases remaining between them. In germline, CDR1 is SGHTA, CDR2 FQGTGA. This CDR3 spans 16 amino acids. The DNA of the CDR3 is TGTGCCAGCAGCTTAGGGTTGGGCAGGAAGGCAGATACGCAGTATTTT. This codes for CASSLGLGRKADTQYF.

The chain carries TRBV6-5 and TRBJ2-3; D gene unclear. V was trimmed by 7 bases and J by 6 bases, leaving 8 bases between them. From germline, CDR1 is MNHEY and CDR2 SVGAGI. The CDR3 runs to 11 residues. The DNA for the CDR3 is TGTGCCAGCATCGGTTACGATACGCAGTATTTT. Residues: CASIGYDTQYF.